A single sample gave rise to the 21 T cell receptor beta chains below, sequenced in a study of cytomegalovirus exposure and HLA in healthy donors. The study ran its PCR with 60 Vbeta and 13 Jbeta primers. TCRdb's table, derived via immunoSEQ multiplex PCR, lists solely in-frame clones and lacks some. The sample holds fewer than 200,000 clones; roughly four fifths are singletons and the top ten take about 1.3%. The material sequenced was PBMCs. These receptors came from a man between 18 and 35 years old in good health and CMV-seronegative.

The chain joins TRBV20-1 to TRBJ2-3; D unresolved. The V gene's germline CDR1 is DFQATT and CDR2 SNEGSKA (reference sequence). This CDR3 has 11 residues. Trimming shortened V by 6 bases and J by 2 bases, and 6 bases separated the two germline ends. The CDR3 DNA reads TGCAGTGCCCTAATCACAGATACGCAGTATTTT. This codes for CSALITDTQYF.

The V gene is TRBV19, the J gene TRBJ2-7; maybe TRBD1 (5 bases). Germline values: CDR1 LNHDA, CDR2 SQIVND (reference sequence). V was trimmed by 2 bases and J by 6 bases, leaving 11 bases between them. This CDR3 region has 13 residues. CDR3 in DNA: TGTGCCAGTAGTATAACTACAGGCCTCGAGCAGTACTTC. Amino acid sequence: CASSITTGLEQYF.

The chain links TRBV16 to TRBJ1-2; the D gene is possibly TRBD1 (6 bases). Trimming removed 5 bases from V and 6 bases from J, with 22 bases in between. Germline lookup yields CDR1 KGHSY and CDR2 FQNENV. This CDR3 region has 16 residues. CDR3 loop: CASSKGDGAFSHGYTF. Here the CDR3 DNA reads TGTGCCAGCAGCAAGGGGGACGGAGCCTTCAGCCATGGCTACACCTTC.

The CDR3 region is CASSLGGRSDNEQFF. DNA of the CDR3: TGCGCCAGCAGCTTGGGCGGGAGGAGTGACAATGAGCAGTTCTTC. The chain couples TRBV5-1 to TRBJ2-1, with TRBD2 matching 8 bases. CDR1 and CDR2 (germline): SGHRS, YFSETQ. The CDR3 extends over 15 amino acids. V trimming: 0 bases; J trimming: 5 bases; junction bases outside the gene matches: 4.

The chain couples TRBV9 to TRBJ2-5, with TRBD1 matching over 10 bases. CDR1 is SGDLS, CDR2 YYNGEE, per germline. V lost 6 bases, J lost 1 base, and 9 bases stayed unmatched. This CDR3 is 16 amino acids long. The CDR3 sequence is CASNTAGQGLQETQYF. In DNA form, the CDR3 reads TGTGCCAGCAACACCGCGGGACAGGGGCTCCAAGAGACCCAGTACTTC.

Only a few counts were recorded for this clone. The chain combines TRBV6-6 with TRBJ2-3; possible D gene TRBD2, 6 bases. Between the trimmed V and J ends, which lost 2 bases and 8 bases, there was a span of 20 bases. Germline assignment: CDR1 MNHNY and CDR2 SVGAGI (reference sequence). CDR3 length: 16 amino acids. CDR3 nucleotides: TGTGCCAGCAGTTACCCCTCTTCGGGGAGGTCCGGTACGCAGTATTTT. It yields the protein CASSYPSSGRSGTQYF.

This clone has only a few counts. This chain joins TRBV9 and TRBJ2-2; D not resolved. The ends were cut back, 5 bases at V and 5 bases at J, with 10 bases in the middle. The CDR3 is 13 residues long. Germline V gives CDR1 SGDLS, CDR2 YYNGEE. The CDR3: CASRPYQTGELFF. The CDR3 nucleotides are TGTGCCAGCAGACCCTACCAAACCGGGGAGCTGTTTTTT.

The chain uses TRBV5-4 and TRBJ2-2; 8 bases line up with TRBD2. With 3 bases clipped from V and 8 bases from J, the junction kept 15 bases outside the gene matches. The CDR3 totals 17 residues. The germline gives CDR1 SGHNT, CDR2 YYREEE (reference sequence). CDR3 sequence: CASSSPSGSRGRGELFF. As DNA, the CDR3 is TGTGCCAGCAGCTCCCCCAGCGGGAGCCGAGGGAGGGGGGAGCTGTTTTTT.

This chain links TRBV25-1 with TRBJ2-7; 7 positions match TRBD2. The CDR3 runs to 14 residues. Trimming took 6 bases from V and 4 from J; bases not matched to a gene: 9. CDR1 and CDR2 from the germline V gene are MGHDK and SYGVNS. CDR3 DNA: TGTGCCAGCAGCCCTGGGGGGGGTGGGTACGAGCAGTACTTC. This translates into CASSPGGGGYEQYF.

The chain carries TRBV25-1 and TRBJ2-3, with TRBD2 matching 10 bases. The CDR3 covers 14 residues. V lost 6 bases to trimming and J lost 6 bases; unmatched junction nucleotides: 6. The V gene's germline CDR1 is MGHDK and CDR2 SYGVNS. The CDR3 reads CASSLAGDSDTQYF. CDR3 in DNA: TGTGCCAGCAGCCTAGCGGGAGATTCGGATACGCAGTATTTT.

This rearrangement joins TRBV5-1 to TRBJ1-2; 7 bases fit TRBD1. The CDR3 spans 14 residues. Losses at the gene ends were 2 bases for V and 5 bases for J; bases not matched to a gene: 6. Germline CDR1 and CDR2: SGHRS and YFSETQ. CDR3 coding DNA: TGCGCCAGCAGCTTAACAGGGGTGGGTTATGGCTACACCTTC. Amino acids: CASSLTGVGYGYTF.

The table lists this clone with a few counts. The chain uses TRBV13 and TRBJ2-3; no firm D call. V dropped 5 bases and J dropped 1 base, with 7 bases sitting between them. CDR3 size: 13 residues. Germline V gives CDR1 PRHDT, CDR2 FYEKMQ (reference sequence). CDR3 residues: CASSLPGTDTQYF. Written as DNA, the CDR3 is TGTGCCAGCAGCCTGCCGGGCACAGATACGCAGTATTTT.

This clone showed up just a few times. This chain joins TRBV29-1 and TRBJ2-7; D is perhaps TRBD2 (5 bases). The germline V and J ends were trimmed by 5 bases and 6 bases, with 17 bases remaining between them. Germline loops: CDR1 SQVTM, CDR2 ANQGSEA. The CDR3 has 13 amino acids. Written as DNA, the CDR3 is TGCAGCGTTAGCTCAGGCGAGGACTCCGAGCAGTACTTC. Translating it yields CSVSSGEDSEQYF.

This clone was seen just once. This rearrangement joins TRBV9 to TRBJ2-1, with D possibly matching TRBD2 (7 bases). Deletions cut 3 bases from V and 7 bases from J, with 17 bases between. The CDR3 sequence is 15 residues long. Germline CDR1 reads SGDLS; CDR2 reads YYNGEE. This CDR3 is CASSEGGGDWNEQFF. CDR3 DNA sequence: TGTGCCAGCAGCGAGGGCGGGGGCGACTGGAATGAGCAGTTCTTC.

The rearrangement links TRBV7-9 to TRBJ2-1; 14 nucleotides agree with TRBD2. CDR3 size: 15 residues. Germline CDR1 and CDR2: SEHNR and FQNEAQ (reference sequence). Unmatched junction bases numbered 7, after V lost 6 bases and J lost 9 bases. The CDR3 DNA reads TGTGCCAGCAGTCGCCCCGGACTAGCGGGGGGTGAGCAGTTCTTC. Its translation is CASSRPGLAGGEQFF.

Note on this clone: An end of the junction differs from the germline gene, which may be a read error. The V and J genes are TRBV5-1 and TRBJ2-5; D is uncertain. From germline, CDR1 is SGHRS and CDR2 YFSETQ. This CDR3 has 14 residues. CDR3 DNA sequence: TGTGCCAGCAGCTGGCCGTCCGAGGAAGAGACCCAGTACTTC. Amino acid sequence: CASSWPSEEETQYF. Supplemented by reference TRBV5-1 and TRBJ2-5, the full variable domain reads KAGVTQTPRYLIKTRGQQVTLSCSPISGHRSVSWYQQTPGQGLQFLFEYFSETQRNKGNFPGRFSGRQFSNSRSEMNVSTLELGDSALYLCASSWPSEEETQYFGPGTRLLVL.

This clone turned up a few times. The chain couples TRBV16 to TRBJ1-3; unclear D gene. The ends were cut back, 6 bases at V and 4 bases at J, with 13 bases in the middle. The CDR3 sequence is 14 residues long. The V gene's germline CDR1 is KGHSY and CDR2 FQNENV. This CDR3 is CASSFSGSGNTIYF. DNA of the CDR3: TGTGCCAGCAGTTTTTCAGGATCAGGAAACACCATATATTTT.

The chain links TRBV6-4 to TRBJ2-6; a weak D match, TRBD1 (6 bases). CDR3 length equals 16 residues. CDR1 MRHNA and CDR2 SNTAGT come from the germline V gene. Trimming cost V 5 bases and J 0 bases, with 11 bases left between them. CDR3 coding DNA: TGTGCCAGCAGTCCGGACAGAGCCTCTGGGGCCAACGTCCTGACTTTC. Protein: CASSPDRASGANVLTF.

The V call is TRBV23-1, the J call TRBJ1-5, with D unresolved. TRBV23-1 is identified as an open reading frame with a role that is uncertain. The CDR3 length is 16 residues. The V end was cut by 9 bases, the J end by 2 bases, with 20 bases between. CDR3 coding DNA: TGCGCCAGAGAGTCAATGGGAGAGGGATGCAATCAGCCCCAGCATTTT. Translated: CARESMGEGCNQPQHF.

J is TRBJ2-5 and V is TRBV7-9; TRBD1 agrees at 7 bases. Per germline, CDR1 SEHNR and CDR2 FQNEAQ (reference sequence). The V and J ends lost 5 bases and 2 bases, in that order; junction bases with no gene match: 11. The length of the CDR3 is 16 residues. CDR3 loop: CASSTPRQGSQETQYF. CDR3 nucleotides: TGTGCCAGCAGCACCCCCCGACAGGGATCGCAAGAGACCCAGTACTTC.

V usage is TRBV11-2 and J usage is TRBJ2-7, with D possibly matching TRBD1 (5 bases). Per the germline V gene, CDR1 is SGHAT and CDR2 is FQNNGV. Trimming took 6 bases from V and 3 from J, leaving 21 bases between them. This CDR3 has 16 residues. CDR3 in DNA: TGTGCCAGCAGTCCAACCGGTCGGACATCCATCTACGAGCAGTACTTC. Its translation is CASSPTGRTSIYEQYF.